A selection of T cell receptor beta chains follows, all from one sample in a study of blood T cells in healthy people across ages. TCRdb analysed the 5' RACE reads with MiXCR anew, one entry per CDR3 protein. The table includes roughly 700,000 distinct CDR3 sequences, approximately 29% detected once. The material sequenced was blood. The receptors stem from a woman older than 75 in good health. CDR3s include the opening cysteine and the closing phenylalanine or tryptophan. The order of the fields is V gene, CDR3 length, J gene, D gene, clone size, CDR3 DNA, CDR3 protein. D genes are given only for firm matches. The size of a clone is reported for some rows only, either as once, few or many, or as a class for expanded clones.

V gene: TRBV9
CDR3 length: 15
J gene: TRBJ2-2
D gene: .
clone size: many
CDR3 DNA: TGTGCCAGCAGCGTAGTAAGCGCGAACACCGGGGAGCTGTTTTTT
CDR3 protein: CASSVVSANTGELFF

V gene: TRBV30
CDR3 length: 14
J gene: TRBJ1-2
D gene: .
clone size: .
CDR3 DNA: TGTGCCTGGAGTGTAGGAGGGATCCACTATGGCTACACCTTC
CDR3 protein: CAWSVGGIHYGYTF

V gene: TRBV7-9
CDR3 length: 15
J gene: TRBJ1-5
D gene: .
clone size: .
CDR3 DNA: TGTGCCAGCAGCCCGCTGCGGAGCGAGCCCGGGCCCCAGCATTTT
CDR3 protein: CASSPLRSEPGPQHF

V gene: TRBV12-3/TRBV12-4
CDR3 length: 16
J gene: TRBJ2-3
D gene: .
clone size: .
CDR3 DNA: TGTGCCAGCAGTCCAACTGTGAGCGCGGGCGCAGATACGCAGTATTTT
CDR3 protein: CASSPTVSAGADTQYF

V gene: TRBV5-1
CDR3 length: 12
J gene: TRBJ2-5
D gene: .
clone size: many
CDR3 DNA: TGCGCCAGCAGCTTGTCCGTGGAGACCCAGTACTTC
CDR3 protein: CASSLSVETQYF

V gene: TRBV28
CDR3 length: 14
J gene: TRBJ1-2
D gene: .
clone size: once
CDR3 DNA: TGTGCCAGCAGCGTAGTGGCAGGGAACTATGGCTACACCTTC
CDR3 protein: CASSVVAGNYGYTF

V gene: TRBV3-1
CDR3 length: 15
J gene: TRBJ2-2
D gene: TRBD1
clone size: .
CDR3 DNA: TGTGCCAGCAGCCAAGTAAACAGGGGTCCCGGGGAGCTGTTTTTT
CDR3 protein: CASSQVNRGPGELFF

V gene: TRBV15
CDR3 length: 15
J gene: TRBJ2-7
D gene: .
clone size: .
CDR3 DNA: TGTGCCACCAGCAGAGATCGACGGGAGATCTACGAGCAGTACTTC
CDR3 protein: CATSRDRREIYEQYF

V gene: TRBV21-1
CDR3 length: 17
J gene: TRBJ1-4
D gene: .
clone size: .
CDR3 DNA: TGTGCCAGCAGCAAACGGGGGGAGGGAGCAACTAATGAAAAACTGTTTTTT
CDR3 protein: CASSKRGEGATNEKLFF

V gene: TRBV7-2
CDR3 length: 15
J gene: TRBJ2-1
D gene: .
clone size: .
CDR3 DNA: TGTGCCAGCAGCTACGGACCAGGGATCCTCAATGAGCAGTTCTTC
CDR3 protein: CASSYGPGILNEQFF

V gene: TRBV24-1
CDR3 length: 13
J gene: TRBJ2-1
D gene: .
clone size: .
CDR3 DNA: TGTGCCACCAGTGCCAGAATGTACAATGAGCAGTTCTTC
CDR3 protein: CATSARMYNEQFF

V gene: TRBV12-3/TRBV12-4
CDR3 length: 13
J gene: TRBJ2-7
D gene: TRBD1
clone size: many
CDR3 DNA: TGTGCCAGCAGATCCACAGGGGCCTACGAGCAGTACTTC
CDR3 protein: CASRSTGAYEQYF

V gene: TRBV9
CDR3 length: 20
J gene: TRBJ2-1
D gene: TRBD2
clone size: many
CDR3 DNA: TGTGCCAGCAGCGCTGATCTAGCGGGGCCAGGAATTGACTCCTACAATGAGCAGTTCTTC
CDR3 protein: CASSADLAGPGIDSYNEQFF

V gene: TRBV11-2
CDR3 length: 18
J gene: TRBJ2-5
D gene: TRBD2
clone size: many
CDR3 DNA: TGTGCCAGCAGCCGAGGGGGTCGGGGACTAGCGGGCCAAGAGACCCAGTACTTC
CDR3 protein: CASSRGGRGLAGQETQYF

V gene: TRBV6-5
CDR3 length: 14
J gene: TRBJ2-6
D gene: .
clone size: .
CDR3 DNA: TGTGCCAGCTCTCTAAATCCGGGGGCCAACGTCCTGACTTTC
CDR3 protein: CASSLNPGANVLTF

V gene: TRBV24-1
CDR3 length: 14
J gene: TRBJ2-7
D gene: TRBD1
clone size: many
CDR3 DNA: TGTGCCACCAGTGCAGGACAGGGGTCCTACGAGCAGTACTTC
CDR3 protein: CATSAGQGSYEQYF

V gene: TRBV5-6
CDR3 length: 14
J gene: TRBJ2-2
D gene: .
clone size: few
CDR3 DNA: TGTGCCAGCAACCCGCCAGGGGACACCGGGGAGCTGTTTTTT
CDR3 protein: CASNPPGDTGELFF

V gene: TRBV12-3/TRBV12-4
CDR3 length: 12
J gene: TRBJ2-5
D gene: .
clone size: many
CDR3 DNA: TGTGCCAGCAGCCGGACAGACGAGACCCAGTACTTC
CDR3 protein: CASSRTDETQYF

V gene: TRBV6-5
CDR3 length: 12
J gene: TRBJ1-2
D gene: .
clone size: many
CDR3 DNA: TGTGCCAGCAGGGACAGCGTGGCTGGCTACACCTTC
CDR3 protein: CASRDSVAGYTF

V gene: TRBV2
CDR3 length: 13
J gene: TRBJ1-2
D gene: TRBD1
clone size: .
CDR3 DNA: TGTGCCAGCAGTGGAGGACAGGGCCTTCGGGGGGCCTTC
CDR3 protein: CASSGGQGLRGAF

V gene: TRBV6-5
CDR3 length: 19
J gene: TRBJ2-4
D gene: TRBD1
clone size: few
CDR3 DNA: TGTGCCAGCAGTTACGGCGGGACCGGGACAGGGGTAGCCAAAAACATTCAGTACTTC
CDR3 protein: CASSYGGTGTGVAKNIQYF

V gene: TRBV19
CDR3 length: 14
J gene: TRBJ1-6
D gene: TRBD1
clone size: few
CDR3 DNA: TGTGCCAGTAGTCACAGGGGGAGTAATTCACCCCTCCACTTT
CDR3 protein: CASSHRGSNSPLHF

V gene: TRBV11-1
CDR3 length: 13
J gene: TRBJ2-3
D gene: TRBD1
clone size: many
CDR3 DNA: TGTGCCAGCAGCTTTGGACAGGGTAGTACGCAGTATTTT
CDR3 protein: CASSFGQGSTQYF

V gene: TRBV20-1
CDR3 length: 13
J gene: TRBJ1-6
D gene: .
clone size: many
CDR3 DNA: TGCAGTGCTAGAGAACCGGGGGGTTCACCCCTCCACTTT
CDR3 protein: CSAREPGGSPLHF

V gene: TRBV5-1
CDR3 length: 14
J gene: TRBJ2-7
D gene: TRBD1
clone size: .
CDR3 DNA: TGCGCCAGCCAATCCTCGGGACAGAACAATGAGCGGTACTTC
CDR3 protein: CASQSSGQNNERYF

V gene: TRBV2
CDR3 length: 14
J gene: TRBJ1-1
D gene: .
clone size: .
CDR3 DNA: TGTGCCAGCAGGCCCCTGGCAGCGCGCACTGAAGCTTTCTTT
CDR3 protein: CASRPLAARTEAFF

V gene: TRBV5-5
CDR3 length: 15
J gene: TRBJ2-2
D gene: .
clone size: few
CDR3 DNA: TGTGCCAGCAGCCGAGAGATTAGCGTCACCGGGGAGCTGTTTTTT
CDR3 protein: CASSREISVTGELFF

V gene: TRBV7-2
CDR3 length: 14
J gene: TRBJ2-2
D gene: .
clone size: .
CDR3 DNA: TGTGCCAGCAGCCGAGAAGGGAACACCGGGGAGCTGTTTTTT
CDR3 protein: CASSREGNTGELFF

V gene: TRBV5-1
CDR3 length: 13
J gene: TRBJ2-7
D gene: .
clone size: many
CDR3 DNA: TGCGCCAGCAGCCAGACTTCGGCCTACGAGCAGTACTTC
CDR3 protein: CASSQTSAYEQYF

V gene: TRBV7-2
CDR3 length: 17
J gene: TRBJ2-5
D gene: TRBD2
clone size: many
CDR3 DNA: TGTGCCAGCAGCTTAGAGGGGACTAGCGGGGCTAGGAAGACCCAGTACTTC
CDR3 protein: CASSLEGTSGARKTQYF

V gene: TRBV29-1
CDR3 length: 13
J gene: TRBJ2-5
D gene: .
clone size: .
CDR3 DNA: TGCAGCGTCCGCACTGACAGGAAAGAGACCCAGTACTTC
CDR3 protein: CSVRTDRKETQYF

V gene: TRBV6-5
CDR3 length: 14
J gene: TRBJ1-2
D gene: .
clone size: many
CDR3 DNA: TGTGCCAGCAGTTACAGCCGGGCTAACTATGGCTACACCTTC
CDR3 protein: CASSYSRANYGYTF

V gene: TRBV12-3/TRBV12-4
CDR3 length: 13
J gene: TRBJ1-4
D gene: .
clone size: .
CDR3 DNA: TGTGCCAGCACCCCGCGGGGGCTCGAAAAACTGTTTTTT
CDR3 protein: CASTPRGLEKLFF

V gene: TRBV12-3/TRBV12-4
CDR3 length: 15
J gene: TRBJ2-3
D gene: .
clone size: .
CDR3 DNA: TGTGCCAGCAGTTTCGGCTTACCAGACGCAGATGCGCAGTATTTT
CDR3 protein: CASSFGLPDADAQYF

V gene: TRBV30
CDR3 length: 14
J gene: TRBJ1-5
D gene: .
clone size: .
CDR3 DNA: TGTGCCTGGAGTACCGACAGAAGCTATCGGCCCCAGCATTTT
CDR3 protein: CAWSTDRSYRPQHF

V gene: TRBV6-4
CDR3 length: 13
J gene: TRBJ2-3
D gene: .
clone size: many
CDR3 DNA: TGTGCCAGCAGTCAAGAGCAAACAGATACGCAGTATTTT
CDR3 protein: CASSQEQTDTQYF

V gene: TRBV7-2
CDR3 length: 15
J gene: TRBJ2-5
D gene: .
clone size: many
CDR3 DNA: TGTGCCAGCAGTTTTCCGGGACCCAGGCGAGAGACCCAGTACTTC
CDR3 protein: CASSFPGPRRETQYF

V gene: TRBV7-2
CDR3 length: 14
J gene: TRBJ2-5
D gene: .
clone size: .
CDR3 DNA: TGTGCCAGCATTAGTCAGGTTTCGGGAGAGACCCAGTACTTC
CDR3 protein: CASISQVSGETQYF

V gene: TRBV7-8
CDR3 length: 16
J gene: TRBJ2-7
D gene: TRBD1
clone size: few
CDR3 DNA: TGTGCCAGCAGCTTAGCGCAGGGGGTCCCCCCCTACGAGCAGTACTTC
CDR3 protein: CASSLAQGVPPYEQYF

V gene: TRBV9
CDR3 length: 15
J gene: TRBJ2-1
D gene: TRBD2
clone size: few
CDR3 DNA: TGTGCCTGCAGCGTACGGCTAGCGGCGTACGATGAGCAGTTCTTC
CDR3 protein: CACSVRLAAYDEQFF